The rows below give T cell receptor beta chains drawn from one sample of a study of blood T cells in healthy people across ages. One entry per CDR3 protein, called by TCRdb with MiXCR from the 5' RACE reads. The repertoire holds 1.4 million or so distinct CDR3 sequences, with approximately 43% as singletons. Source material: blood. Receptor source: a woman between 18 and 29 years old in good health. CDR3s include the opening cysteine and the closing phenylalanine or tryptophan. Each record gives: V gene, D gene, clone size, J gene, CDR3 DNA, CDR3 protein. The D gene is left open where the match is weak. Where a row states a size, it is once, few, many or the class of an expanded clone; other rows omit it.

V gene: TRBV29-1
D gene: TRBD1
clone size: -
J gene: TRBJ2-7
CDR3 DNA: TGCAGCGTTGCTGGGACAGAGAATTCCTACGAGCAGTACTTC
CDR3 protein: CSVAGTENSYEQYF

V gene: TRBV25-1
D gene: -
clone size: few
J gene: TRBJ1-2
CDR3 DNA: TGTGCCAGCAGTGAGGGGGGGCCGATGTATGGCTACACCTTC
CDR3 protein: CASSEGGPMYGYTF

V gene: TRBV5-4
D gene: TRBD2
clone size: -
J gene: TRBJ2-1
CDR3 DNA: TGTGCCAGCAGCCTACCTGGACTAGCGGGACCCCCCGAGCAGTTCTTC
CDR3 protein: CASSLPGLAGPPEQFF

V gene: TRBV21-1
D gene: -
clone size: -
J gene: TRBJ2-7
CDR3 DNA: TGTGCCAGCAGCAAAGCGCAGTTCTCCTACGAGCAGTACTTC
CDR3 protein: CASSKAQFSYEQYF

V gene: TRBV20-1
D gene: TRBD1
clone size: once
J gene: TRBJ1-3
CDR3 DNA: TGCAGTGCCGGGACAGCTGGAAACACCATATATTTT
CDR3 protein: CSAGTAGNTIYF

V gene: TRBV6-2/TRBV6-3
D gene: -
clone size: -
J gene: TRBJ2-1
CDR3 DNA: TGTGCCAGCAGTTGGGCGCTCATTGAGCAGTTCTTC
CDR3 protein: CASSWALIEQFF

V gene: TRBV20-1
D gene: -
clone size: -
J gene: TRBJ2-5
CDR3 DNA: TGCAGTGCTAGAGATCTCGTGGGGTGGGTCCAAGAGACCCAGTACTTC
CDR3 protein: CSARDLVGWVQETQYF

V gene: TRBV27
D gene: TRBD1
clone size: few
J gene: TRBJ2-3
CDR3 DNA: TGTGCCAGCAGTCCCTGGACAGGACCCCGACCAGATACGCAGTATTTT
CDR3 protein: CASSPWTGPRPDTQYF

V gene: TRBV12-3/TRBV12-4
D gene: TRBD2
clone size: many
J gene: TRBJ2-1
CDR3 DNA: TGTGCCAGCAGTTTAGACGGGCGGGGGGGCAACAATGAGCAGTTCTTC
CDR3 protein: CASSLDGRGGNNEQFF

V gene: TRBV4-2
D gene: TRBD1
clone size: -
J gene: TRBJ2-7
CDR3 DNA: TGTGCCAGCAGCCACAGCCCGACAGGGGCCACCTACGAGCAGTACTTC
CDR3 protein: CASSHSPTGATYEQYF

V gene: TRBV2
D gene: -
clone size: -
J gene: TRBJ2-1
CDR3 DNA: TGTGCCATCAAAGGGGGGCCCAATGAGCAGTTCTTC
CDR3 protein: CAIKGGPNEQFF

V gene: TRBV12-3/TRBV12-4
D gene: -
clone size: -
J gene: TRBJ1-2
CDR3 DNA: TGTGCCAGCATAGCCCTCCCAAACTATGGCTACACCTTC
CDR3 protein: CASIALPNYGYTF

V gene: TRBV6-5
D gene: -
clone size: -
J gene: TRBJ1-2
CDR3 DNA: TGTGCCAGCAGTTACCCGAGTACTAACTATGGCTACACCTTC
CDR3 protein: CASSYPSTNYGYTF

V gene: TRBV7-2
D gene: -
clone size: few
J gene: TRBJ1-1
CDR3 DNA: TGTGCCAGCAGCTCGCCCGGCCTAGGGATGAACACTGAAGCTTTCTTT
CDR3 protein: CASSSPGLGMNTEAFF

V gene: TRBV7-2
D gene: TRBD1
clone size: -
J gene: TRBJ1-1
CDR3 DNA: TGTGCCAGCAGCTCGACAGGGACAGCACGGAACACTGAAGCTTTCTTT
CDR3 protein: CASSSTGTARNTEAFF

V gene: TRBV27
D gene: TRBD1
clone size: -
J gene: TRBJ1-2
CDR3 DNA: TGTGCCAGCAGCCAACAGGGGCCAGATGGCTACACCTTC
CDR3 protein: CASSQQGPDGYTF

V gene: TRBV7-2
D gene: TRBD2
clone size: few
J gene: TRBJ2-7
CDR3 DNA: TGTGCCAGCAGCCTCGGACTAGCGGGCGTTCTGTACGAGCAGTACTTC
CDR3 protein: CASSLGLAGVLYEQYF

V gene: TRBV29-1
D gene: TRBD1
clone size: -
J gene: TRBJ2-1
CDR3 DNA: TGCAGCGTCGCCAAGACAGGGGGAGTGGACAATGAGCAGTTCTTC
CDR3 protein: CSVAKTGGVDNEQFF

V gene: TRBV10-3
D gene: -
clone size: few
J gene: TRBJ1-1
CDR3 DNA: TGTGCCATCAGTGAGTCGGTGGCCCTGAGCACTGAAGCTTTCTTT
CDR3 protein: CAISESVALSTEAFF

V gene: TRBV6-1
D gene: TRBD2
clone size: -
J gene: TRBJ2-7
CDR3 DNA: TGTGCCAGCAGTGAGGGACTAGCGGGGGGTCTCTACGAGCAGTACTTC
CDR3 protein: CASSEGLAGGLYEQYF

V gene: TRBV27
D gene: -
clone size: -
J gene: TRBJ2-1
CDR3 DNA: TGTGGCAGCAGTCCACAGGCAGGCAATGAGCAGTTCTTC
CDR3 protein: CGSSPQAGNEQFF

V gene: TRBV4-3
D gene: -
clone size: -
J gene: TRBJ2-2
CDR3 DNA: TGCGCCAGCAGCCAGGAAGCGGTCGGGGGGCTGTTTTTT
CDR3 protein: CASSQEAVGGLFF